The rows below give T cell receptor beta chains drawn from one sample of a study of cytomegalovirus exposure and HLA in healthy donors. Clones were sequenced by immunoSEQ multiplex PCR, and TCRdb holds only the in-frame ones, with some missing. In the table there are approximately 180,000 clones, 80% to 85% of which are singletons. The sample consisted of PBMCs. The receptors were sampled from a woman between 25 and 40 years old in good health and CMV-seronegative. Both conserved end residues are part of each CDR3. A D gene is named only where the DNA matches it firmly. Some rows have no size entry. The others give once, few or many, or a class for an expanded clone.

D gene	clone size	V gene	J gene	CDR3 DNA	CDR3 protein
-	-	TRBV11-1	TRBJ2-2	TGTGCCAGCAGCTTAGTAGTAAACACCGGGGAGCTGTTTTTT	CASSLVVNTGELFF
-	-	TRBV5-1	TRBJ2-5	TGCGCCAGCAGCTATTTAGCGCAGGGAGGACGGGAGACCCAGTACTTC	CASSYLAQGGRETQYF
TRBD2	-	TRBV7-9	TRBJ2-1	TGTGCCAGCAGCTTAGCCCTAGCGGGGGGGCCCCATGAGCAGTTCTTC	CASSLALAGGPHEQFF
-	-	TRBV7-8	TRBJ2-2	TGTGCCAGCAGCCTCACCGGGGAGCTGTTTTTT	CASSLTGELFF
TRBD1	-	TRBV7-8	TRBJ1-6	TGTGCCAGCAGCGCGGACAGGGGAGGAGATTCACCCCTCCACTTT	CASSADRGGDSPLHF
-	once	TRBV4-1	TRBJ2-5	TGCGCCAGCAGTCCCATCCGGGAACCCTCCCAAGAGACCCAGTACTTC	CASSPIREPSQETQYF
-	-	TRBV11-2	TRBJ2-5	TGTGCCAGCAGCCCAGGGGTACAGGCCTACGGGGAGACCCAGTACTTC	CASSPGVQAYGETQYF
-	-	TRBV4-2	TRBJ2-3	TGTGCCAGCAGCCAAGGAGGGTCCCCCTCTAGCACAGATACGCAGTATTTT	CASSQGGSPSSTDTQYF
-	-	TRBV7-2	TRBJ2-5	TGTGCCAGCAGCTCCCATCTGGGAGGGGGGCAAGAGACCCAGTACTTC	CASSSHLGGGQETQYF
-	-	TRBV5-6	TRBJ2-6	TGTGCCAGCAGCCGCCCTGATGGGGCGGCTGGGGCCAACGTCCTGACTTTC	CASSRPDGAAGANVLTF
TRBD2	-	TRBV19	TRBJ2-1	TGTGCCAGTAGTATATCTGGACTAGCGGGGGCCGGGGCCTACAATGAGCAGTTCTTC	CASSISGLAGAGAYNEQFF
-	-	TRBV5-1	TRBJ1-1	TGCGCCAGCAGCATATCCGGGGTGAACACTGAAGCTTTCTTT	CASSISGVNTEAFF
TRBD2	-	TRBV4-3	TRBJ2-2	TGCGCCAGCAGCCAAGAACCGGGAGGCAGTTACACCGGGGAGCTGTTTTTT	CASSQEPGGSYTGELFF
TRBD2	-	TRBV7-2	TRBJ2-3	TGTGCCAGCAGTTTAGCGGGAGGGTGGGGCACAGATACGCAGTATTTT	CASSLAGGWGTDTQYF
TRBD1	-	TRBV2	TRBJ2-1	TGTGCCAGCATCGGTGGGACAGGGGGGAATGAGCAGTTCTTC	CASIGGTGGNEQFF
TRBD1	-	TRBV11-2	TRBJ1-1	TGTGCCAGCAGCTTTCCCCGGGACAGGGGGCTGTTCACTGAAGCTTTCTTT	CASSFPRDRGLFTEAFF
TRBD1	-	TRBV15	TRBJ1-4	TGTGCCACCAGCAGGCCCAAAGACAGGGTAGATGAAAAACTGTTTTTT	CATSRPKDRVDEKLFF
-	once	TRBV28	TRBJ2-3	TGTGCCAGCAGTTCTAGCGATAGGGCAGATACGCAGTATTTT	CASSSSDRADTQYF
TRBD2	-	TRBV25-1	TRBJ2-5	TGTGCCAGCAGTGAACCAACTAGCGGGTCGGCGATGACCCAGTACTTC	CASSEPTSGSAMTQYF
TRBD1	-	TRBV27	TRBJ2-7	TGTGCCAGCAGTGACCTGGGACAGGCCTACGAGCAGTACTTC	CASSDLGQAYEQYF
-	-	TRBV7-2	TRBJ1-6	TGTGCCAGCAGCTTAGGGGACAAGAGCTCCTATAATTCACCCCTCCACTTT	CASSLGDKSSYNSPLHF
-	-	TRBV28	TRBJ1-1	TGTGCCAGCTCCATCAAGGGAGGGGGAGCTTTCTTT	CASSIKGGGAFF
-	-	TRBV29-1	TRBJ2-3	TGCAGCGTTGGAAAAAGGGGGATCACAGATACGCAGTATTTT	CSVGKRGITDTQYF
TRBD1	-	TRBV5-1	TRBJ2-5	TGCGCCAGCAGCATGGGACAGGGCGGGACCCAGTACTTC	CASSMGQGGTQYF
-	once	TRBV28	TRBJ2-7	TGTGCCAGCAGTGCGGACAATTCGCCGAAGCAGTACTTC	CASSADNSPKQYF
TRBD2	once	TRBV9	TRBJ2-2	TGTGCCAGCAGCAAGGGACTAGCGGGAGGTTCCGGGGAGCTGTTTTTT	CASSKGLAGGSGELFF
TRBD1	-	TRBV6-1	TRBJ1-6	TGTGCCAGCAGTGAAGTCGGGAGGACAGGGTGGAATTCACCCCTCCACTTT	CASSEVGRTGWNSPLHF
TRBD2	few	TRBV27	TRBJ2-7	TGTGCCAGCACGTTTAGCGGGAGATCCTACGAGCAGTACTTC	CASTFSGRSYEQYF
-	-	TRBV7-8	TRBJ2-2	TGTGCCAGCAGCTTACGGGTGTGGGGGCCCGGGGCCGGGGAGCTGTTTTTT	CASSLRVWGPGAGELFF
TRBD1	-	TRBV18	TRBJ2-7	TGTGCCAGCTCACCCGACAGGGTATCCTACGAGCAGTACTTC	CASSPDRVSYEQYF
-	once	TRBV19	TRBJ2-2	TGTGCCAGTAGTATCAGGACAGTCACGGGGGAGCTGTTTTTT	CASSIRTVTGELFF
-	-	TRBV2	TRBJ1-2	TGTGCCAGCAGAGAACAGGTGTCCGACTATGGCTACACCTTC	CASREQVSDYGYTF
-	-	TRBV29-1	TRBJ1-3	TGCAGCGTTGAGGGCCGATTTACGAACACCATATATTTT	CSVEGRFTNTIYF
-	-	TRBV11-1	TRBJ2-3	TGTGCCAGCAGCTTTAATGGGCAGGGGAGAGGGGCCACAGATACGCAGTATTTT	CASSFNGQGRGATDTQYF
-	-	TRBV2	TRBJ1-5	TGTGCCAGCAGGGGAACAGGGATCAGCAATCAGCCCCAGCATTTT	CASRGTGISNQPQHF
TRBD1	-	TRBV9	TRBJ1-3	TGTGCCAGCAGCACCACAGGACAGGGGGGCTCTGGAAACACCATATATTTT	CASSTTGQGGSGNTIYF
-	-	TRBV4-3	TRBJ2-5	TGCGCCAGCAGCCAAGAAACCCTACTAGTGCCGACCCAAGAGACCCAGTACTTC	CASSQETLLVPTQETQYF
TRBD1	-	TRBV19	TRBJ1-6	TGTGCCAGTAGCGGACAGGGGGAGAGTTCACCCCTCCACTTT	CASSGQGESSPLHF
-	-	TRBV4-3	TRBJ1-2	TGCGCCAGCAGCCAAGCAGGGATAGGGTATGGCTACACCTTC	CASSQAGIGYGYTF
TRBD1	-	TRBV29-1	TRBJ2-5	TGCAGCGTTGGCCCAGGGGGCCCAGAGACCCAGTACTTC	CSVGPGGPETQYF
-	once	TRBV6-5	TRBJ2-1	TGTGCCAGCAGTTACGGCAGGGCTTATTATAATGAGCAGTTCTTC	CASSYGRAYYNEQFF
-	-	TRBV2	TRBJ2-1	TGTGCCAGCACACGCTATTTCAATGAGCAGTTCTTC	CASTRYFNEQFF
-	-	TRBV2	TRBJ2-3	TGTGCCAGCAAAAGAACGGGCGGGGATTCGGCAGATACGCAGTATTTT	CASKRTGGDSADTQYF
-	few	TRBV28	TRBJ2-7	TGTGCCAGCAACTTAGGGGGAGTCTCCTACGAGCAGTACTTC	CASNLGGVSYEQYF
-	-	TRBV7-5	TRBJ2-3	TGTGCCAGCCGGAGTACGGACTCCCCCGGCACAGATACGCAGTATTTT	CASRSTDSPGTDTQYF
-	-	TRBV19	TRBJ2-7	TGTGCCAGTAGTATAGCCGGGAACTCCTACGAGCAGTACTTC	CASSIAGNSYEQYF
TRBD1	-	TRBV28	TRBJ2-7	TGTGCCAGCAGCGAACAGGGGGCTTTTCACGAGCAGTACTTC	CASSEQGAFHEQYF
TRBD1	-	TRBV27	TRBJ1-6	TGTGCCAGCAGTTGGACAGGGGGCCCCTATAATTCACCCCTCCACTTT	CASSWTGGPYNSPLHF
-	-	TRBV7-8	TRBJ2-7	TGTGCCAGCAGCTTAGTTAGCTACGAGCAGTACTTC	CASSLVSYEQYF
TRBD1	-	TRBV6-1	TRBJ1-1	TGTGCCAGCAGAATAACAGGGGGGCAGAACACTGAAGCTTTCTTT	CASRITGGQNTEAFF
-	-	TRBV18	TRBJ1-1	TGTGCCAGCTCACCGTATCCGAACACTGAAGCTTTCTTT	CASSPYPNTEAFF
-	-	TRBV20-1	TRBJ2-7	TGCAGTGCTAGAGTCCAGGGGGAGCAGTACTTC	CSARVQGEQYF